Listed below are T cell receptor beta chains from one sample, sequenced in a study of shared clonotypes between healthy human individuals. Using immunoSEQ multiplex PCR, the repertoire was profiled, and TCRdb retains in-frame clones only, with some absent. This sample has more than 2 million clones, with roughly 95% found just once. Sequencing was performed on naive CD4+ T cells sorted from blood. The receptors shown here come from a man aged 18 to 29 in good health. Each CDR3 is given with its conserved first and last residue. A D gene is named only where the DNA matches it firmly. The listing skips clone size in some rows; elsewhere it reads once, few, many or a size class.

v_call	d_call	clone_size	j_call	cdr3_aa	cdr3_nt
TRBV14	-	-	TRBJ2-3	CASSQDLRDTQYF	TGTGCCAGCAGCCAAGATTTAAGAGATACGCAGTATTTT
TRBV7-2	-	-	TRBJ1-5	CASSLDGGVNQPQHF	TGTGCCAGCAGCCTCGACGGGGGCGTCAATCAGCCCCAGCATTTT
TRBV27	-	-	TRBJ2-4	CASSSQGSAKNIQYF	TGTGCCAGCAGTTCACAGGGTTCTGCCAAAAACATTCAGTACTTC
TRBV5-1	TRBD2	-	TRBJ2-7	CASSLVSGDSYEQYF	TGCGCCAGCAGCTTGGTTAGCGGGGACTCCTACGAGCAGTACTTC
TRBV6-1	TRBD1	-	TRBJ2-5	CASSTGGHEETQYF	TGTGCCAGCAGTACAGGGGGCCATGAAGAGACCCAGTACTTC
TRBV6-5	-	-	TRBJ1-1	CASSYSDRQNTEAFF	TGTGCCAGCAGTTACTCGGACAGACAGAACACTGAAGCTTTCTTT
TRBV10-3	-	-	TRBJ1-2	CAISLDEDYGYTF	TGTGCCATCAGCCTAGATGAAGACTATGGCTACACCTTC
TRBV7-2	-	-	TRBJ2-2	CASSSTIGGNTGELFF	TGTGCCAGCAGCTCCACCATCGGGGGGAACACCGGGGAGCTGTTTTTT
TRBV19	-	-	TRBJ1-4	CASSPPAGPNEKLFF	TGTGCCAGTAGCCCTCCTGCGGGACCTAATGAAAAACTGTTTTTT
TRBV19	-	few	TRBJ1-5	CASSLPKVLGNQPQHF	TGTGCCAGTAGTCTACCAAAGGTTTTGGGCAATCAGCCCCAGCATTTT
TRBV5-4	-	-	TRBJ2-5	CASNMRGQETQYF	TGTGCCAGCAACATGCGGGGCCAAGAGACCCAGTACTTC
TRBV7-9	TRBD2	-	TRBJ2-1	CASSYTSGGLDEQFF	TGTGCCAGCAGCTACACTAGCGGAGGGTTGGATGAGCAGTTCTTC
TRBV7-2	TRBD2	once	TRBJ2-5	CASSLLAGVETQYF	TGTGCCAGCAGCTTACTGGCGGGGGTTGAGACCCAGTACTTC
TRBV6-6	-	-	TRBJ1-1	CASFEQLNTEAFF	TGTGCCAGCTTCGAACAGCTGAACACTGAAGCTTTCTTT